The 17 T cell receptor beta chains presented below share a single source sample, sequenced in a study of blood T cell repertoires in COVID-19. Profiled with immunoSEQ multiplex PCR; TCRdb holds only in-frame clones, not every one. The sample comprises around 260,000 clones, roughly 85% of which are singletons, and more than 8% rests with the top ten. Sequencing used peripheral blood. The receptors were sampled from a woman between 45 and 65 years old who had recovered from COVID-19.

The rearrangement links TRBV7-2 to TRBJ2-5; TRBD1 matches 11 bases. Losses at the gene ends were 5 bases for V and 5 bases for J; bases not matched to a gene: 4. Per germline, CDR1 SGHTA and CDR2 FQGNSA. CDR3 length: 14 amino acids. The CDR3: CASSRDRGIETQYF. The CDR3, as DNA: TGTGCCAGCAGCCGGGACAGGGGGATTGAGACCCAGTACTTC. Full variable domain (remainder filled in from reference TRBV7-2 and TRBJ2-5): GAGVSQSPSNKVTEKGKDVELRCDPISGHTALYWYRQSLGQGLEFLIYFQGNSAPDKSGLPSDRFSAERTGGSVSTLTIQRTQQEDSAVYLCASSRDRGIETQYFGPGTRLLVL.

J is TRBJ2-7 and V is TRBV7-6, with D perhaps matching TRBD1 (6 bases). This CDR3 has 14 amino acids. Trimming stripped 3 bases from V and 7 bases from J, with 16 bases between. Germline CDR1 and CDR2: SGHVS and FNYEAQ. The CDR3 sequence: CASSFRTAFGEQYF. The CDR3 DNA reads TGTGCCAGCAGCTTCAGGACAGCCTTCGGGGAGCAGTACTTC.

V usage is TRBV9 and J usage is TRBJ1-6; 7 nucleotides agree with TRBD1. J gave up 9 bases and V 4 bases, and 4 bases lay outside the gene matches. Germline loops: CDR1 SGDLS, CDR2 YYNGEE. This CDR3 has 13 amino acids. CDR3 nucleotide sequence: TGTGCCAGCAGCCGACAGGGAGGTTCACCCCTCCACTTT. Its protein is CASSRQGGSPLHF.

The V and J genes are TRBV6-2 or TRBV6-3 and TRBJ2-7; D remains ambiguous. The CDR3 runs to 12 residues. The V gene's germline CDR1 is MNHEY and CDR2 SVGEGT. Trimming removed 4 bases at V and 3 bases at J, with 7 bases between. CDR3 nucleotides: TGTGCCAGCAGTTTCCTCCGCTACGAGCAGTACTTC. It encodes CASSFLRYEQYF.

The rearrangement joins TRBV6-5 to TRBJ1-1, with 7 bases aligning to TRBD1. V trimming: 5 bases; J trimming: 4 bases; junction bases outside the gene matches: 10. CDR1 is MNHEY, CDR2 SVGAGI, per germline. This CDR3 comprises 15 residues. The CDR3 DNA sequence: TGTGCCAGCAGTCCGGTGTCCCAGGGGGGCACTGAAGCTTTCTTT. Its protein is CASSPVSQGGTEAFF.

The chain joins TRBV27 to TRBJ2-2; 9 nucleotides match TRBD2. The CDR3 has 15 amino acids. Trimming cost V 7 bases and J 5 bases; bases outside gene matches: 8. Germline lookup yields CDR1 MNHEY and CDR2 SMNVEV (reference sequence). The CDR3 reads CASMIAGVGTGELFF. The CDR3 bases are TGTGCCAGCATGATAGCGGGAGTTGGGACCGGGGAGCTGTTTTTT.

V is TRBV5-1 and J is TRBJ2-3, with TRBD2 identical over 9 bases. CDR1 SGHRS and CDR2 YFSETQ come from the germline V gene. V dropped 0 bases and J dropped 5; count of bases not matched to a gene: 7. The CDR3 spans 16 residues. The CDR3 DNA follows: TGCGCCAGCAGCTTGGGTGGCGGGGGGGCCAAAGATACGCAGTATTTT. The encoded protein is CASSLGGGGAKDTQYF.

The V gene is TRBV12-3 or TRBV12-4, the J gene TRBJ2-7; D possibly corresponds to TRBD1 (6 bases). Trimming cost V 6 bases and J 1 base, with 10 bases left between them. The CDR3 has 13 amino acids. CDR3 in amino acids: CASRITGSYEQYF. CDR3 nucleotide sequence: TGTGCCAGCAGGATCACAGGGTCCTACGAGCAGTACTTC.

This rearrangement joins TRBV28 to TRBJ2-5; 7 bases are a match to TRBD1. The CDR3 extends over 14 amino acids. Germline V gene lookup returns CDR1 MDHEN and CDR2 SYDVKM. The V segment lost 6 bases and the J segment 2 bases; nucleotides outside the gene matches: 6. The CDR3 loop is CASRTGQVQETQYF. The CDR3 nucleotides are TGTGCCAGCAGAACTGGACAGGTACAAGAGACCCAGTACTTC. The full variable domain, rest sourced from reference TRBV28 and TRBJ2-5, is DVKVTQSSRYLVKRTGEKVFLECVQDMDHENMFWYRQDPGLGLRLIYFSYDVKMKEKGDIPEGYSVSREKKERFSLILESASTNQTSMYLCASRTGQVQETQYFGPGTRLLVL.

This clone was seen more than once but under ten times. V is TRBV27 and J is TRBJ2-3; unclear D gene. The germline V gene has CDR1 MNHEY and CDR2 SMNVEV (reference sequence). CDR3 length: 14 residues. The germline V and J ends were trimmed by 5 bases and 4 bases, with 13 bases remaining between them. The chain's CDR3 is CASSPQTTADTQYF. As DNA, the CDR3 is TGTGCCAGCAGTCCACAAACTACTGCAGATACGCAGTATTTT.

The J gene is TRBJ1-5, the V gene TRBV28; TRBD1 matches 8 bases. Germline CDR1 is MDHEN and CDR2 is SYDVKM. V lost 4 bases to trimming and J lost 7 bases; unmatched junction nucleotides: 6. The CDR3 extends over 14 amino acids. This CDR3 is CASSSGQGLQPQHF. The DNA of the CDR3 is TGTGCCAGCAGTTCAGGACAGGGTCTACAGCCCCAGCATTTT.

The chain couples TRBV6-5 to TRBJ1-5; TRBD1 agrees at 7 bases. The CDR3 runs 15 residues. V lost 6 bases and J lost 0; bases outside the gene matches: 5. CDR1 and CDR2 from the germline V gene are MNHEY and SVGAGI. CDR3 nucleotide sequence: TGTGCCAGCAGGCCGACAGGGACTAGCAATCAGCCCCAGCATTTT. The encoded protein is CASRPTGTSNQPQHF.

DNA of the CDR3: TGTGCCAGCAGACCACCCCGGGGTCAGCCCCAGCATTTT. Translation gives CASRPPRGQPQHF. The chain uses TRBV28 and TRBJ1-5; D call uncertain. The CDR3 has 13 residues. Germline V lookup: CDR1 MDHEN, CDR2 SYDVKM. Between the trimmed V and J ends, which lost 6 bases and 6 bases, there was a span of 12 bases. The full variable domain, in which reference TRBV28 and TRBJ1-5 provide the parts outside the CDR3, is DVKVTQSSRYLVKRTGEKVFLECVQDMDHENMFWYRQDPGLGLRLIYFSYDVKMKEKGDIPEGYSVSREKKERFSLILESASTNQTSMYLCASRPPRGQPQHFGDGTRLSIL.

The chain is built from TRBV5-4 and TRBJ1-6, with D hard to call. The CDR3 runs to 13 residues. Between the trimmed V and J ends, which lost 0 bases and 14 bases, there was a span of 12 bases. CDR1 is SGHNT and CDR2 is YYREEE in the germline V gene (reference sequence). The chain's CDR3 is CASSLDAASTLHF. In nucleotides, the CDR3 is TGTGCCAGCAGCTTGGATGCGGCATCAACCCTCCACTTT.

This clone occurred a few times. V gene TRBV12-3 or TRBV12-4 combines with J gene TRBJ2-3, with D possibly TRBD1 on 6 matching bases. CDR3 length equals 13 residues. V lost 5 bases and J 6 bases, leaving 12 bases between the germline ends. The chain's CDR3 is CASSPTQGDTQYF. The CDR3 DNA is TGTGCCAGCAGTCCCACGCAGGGGGATACGCAGTATTTT.

The CDR3 DNA reads as TGTGCCAGCAGCCCCCAGCGGGGGGGAGTCCCCCCGGAGCAGTTCTTC. Protein: CASSPQRGGVPPEQFF. The gene calls are TRBV5-4 and TRBJ2-1, with 10 bases aligning to TRBD2. Germline V lookup: CDR1 SGHNT, CDR2 YYREEE (reference sequence). CDR3 length equals 16 residues. The V and J ends lost 4 bases and 10 bases, in that order; junction bases with no gene match: 14. Full variable domain (remainder filled in from reference TRBV5-4 and TRBJ2-1): ETGVTQSPTHLIKTRGQQVTLRCSSQSGHNTVSWYQQALGQGPQFIFQYYREEENGRGNFPPRFSGLQFPNYSSELNVNALELDDSALYLCASSPQRGGVPPEQFFGPGTRLTVL.

Many counts were recorded for this clone. Other nucleotide sequences from this sample produce the same CDR3. V and J are TRBV30 and TRBJ1-2; 7 bases match TRBD1. V trimming: 1 base; J trimming: 8 bases; junction bases outside the gene matches: 1. The CDR3 totals 11 residues. CDR1 is GTSNPN, CDR2 SVGIG, per germline (reference sequence). The CDR3 DNA sequence: TGTGCCTGGAGTGCAGGGGGAGGCTACACCTTC. It encodes CAWSAGGGYTF.